Listed below are T cell receptor beta chains from one sample, sequenced in a study of T cell clones after liver transplantation. Assay: immunoSEQ multiplex PCR; the TCRdb copy retains only in-frame clones and omits some. The table lists 40,000 to 65,000 clones, approximately 88% of them singletons, with 7.5% to 10% in the top ten. This sample comprised CD4+ T cells from blood, obtained before liver transplant. The source is a human donor who received a liver transplant. The CDR3 runs from the conserved cysteine through the conserved F or W. Fields, in order: V gene, CDR3 length, J gene, D gene, clone size, CDR3 DNA, CDR3 protein. A D gene is named only where the DNA matches it firmly. Clone size is given for some rows only: seen once, a few or many times, or a class if the clone is expanded.

>TRBV7-2|16|TRBJ2-7|TRBD2|once
TGTGCCAGCAGCTTAGGAACGGCGGGGGTCTCCTACGAGCAGTACTTC
CASSLGTAGVSYEQYF
>TRBV25-1|16|TRBJ1-2|-|-
TGTGCCAGCAGTGACCGCGGACAGTACGGTAACTATGGCTACACCTTC
CASSDRGQYGNYGYTF
>TRBV5-1|16|TRBJ2-6|-|-
TGCGCCAGCACCGAAACAAGGAGCTCTGGGGCCAACGTCCTGACTTTC
CASTETRSSGANVLTF
>TRBV14|15|TRBJ2-3|TRBD2|-
TGTGCCAGCAGCCAGCAACTAGCGAGCACAGATACGCAGTATTTT
CASSQQLASTDTQYF
>TRBV7-2|16|TRBJ2-1|TRBD2|-
TGTGCCAGCAGATTGGGCGGGAGGAGTTCCTACAATGAGCAGTTCTTC
CASRLGGRSSYNEQFF
>TRBV19|13|TRBJ1-5|-|medium-sized
TGTGCCAGTAGTATGACACCGGGTCAGCCCCAGCATTTT
CASSMTPGQPQHF
>TRBV9|14|TRBJ1-4|-|-
TGTGCCAGCAGCGCAGGGACTCCTAATGAAAAACTGTTTTTT
CASSAGTPNEKLFF
>TRBV7-2|13|TRBJ1-1|-|-
TGTGCCAGCAGCTTAGGCATCCGAACTGAAGCTTTCTTT
CASSLGIRTEAFF
>TRBV7-6|15|TRBJ2-5|-|once
TGTGCCAGCAGCCCCCCAGGGGTATCGAGGGAGACCCAGTACTTC
CASSPPGVSRETQYF
>TRBV23-1|17|TRBJ1-1|TRBD1|-
TGCGCCAGCAGTCCCCACGTCAGGGACAGGGGAAACACTGAAGCTTTCTTT
CASSPHVRDRGNTEAFF
>TRBV7-8|14|TRBJ2-7|TRBD1|-
TGTGCCAGCAGTCGACAGGGGGCTAACCACGAGCAGTACTTC
CASSRQGANHEQYF
>TRBV29-1|13|TRBJ2-1|TRBD1|once
TGCAGCGAGAGGACAGGGCGCTGGAGTGAGCAGTTCTTC
CSERTGRWSEQFF
>TRBV28|18|TRBJ2-4|-|once
TGTGCCAGCAGCGAAGCGTCGGGGGCGGCACTAGCCAAAAACATTCAGTACTTC
CASSEASGAALAKNIQYF
>TRBV19|16|TRBJ1-2|TRBD1|-
TGTGCCAGTATTAGGGCGCACGACAGGGGAATTCAGGGCTACACCTTC
CASIRAHDRGIQGYTF
>TRBV6-1|15|TRBJ1-2|TRBD1|-
TGTGCCAGCTTTGGACAGGGGGCGGTTGGCTATGGCTACACCTTC
CASFGQGAVGYGYTF
>TRBV6-1|14|TRBJ2-7|TRBD2|-
TGTGCCAGCAACGGAGCGGGGGGTATGTTCGAGCAGTACTTC
CASNGAGGMFEQYF
>TRBV4-2|16|TRBJ2-7|TRBD2|-
TGTGCCAGCAGCCCCGGGACTAGCGGAAGAAACTACGAGCAGTACTTC
CASSPGTSGRNYEQYF
>TRBV5-1|15|TRBJ1-2|-|few
TGCGCCAGCAGCTCCCTCCGGTTAGGGGATCATGGCTACACCTTC
CASSSLRLGDHGYTF
>TRBV18|15|TRBJ1-1|TRBD1|-
TGTGCCAGCTCACCGGACAGGGGAGGGCTCTCTGAAGCTTTCTTT
CASSPDRGGLSEAFF
>TRBV4-1|18|TRBJ2-3|TRBD2|-
TGCGCCAGCAGCCAAGATAGTCCCCGGACTAGCCTCACAGATACGCAGTATTTT
CASSQDSPRTSLTDTQYF
>TRBV7-2|14|TRBJ2-3|TRBD2|-
TGTGCCAGCAGGCTAGCGGGGGGGCCAGATACGCAGTATTTT
CASRLAGGPDTQYF
>TRBV5-1|13|TRBJ1-6|-|-
TGCGCCACCCGGGTCGACAATAATTCACCCCTCCACTTT
CATRVDNNSPLHF
>TRBV27|13|TRBJ1-6|-|-
TGTGCCAGCAGTAGAGACCCAGCCTCACCCCTCCACTTT
CASSRDPASPLHF
>TRBV7-3|16|TRBJ2-3|-|-
TGTGCCAGCAGCCTATCTAGGGGGACCTCGGGTGATACGCAGTATTTT
CASSLSRGTSGDTQYF
>TRBV9|16|TRBJ2-2|TRBD2|-
TGTGCCAGCAGCGTAGGGACTAGCGGGAGGACCGGGGAGCTGTTTTTT
CASSVGTSGRTGELFF
>TRBV18|15|TRBJ2-5|TRBD2|-
TGTGCCAGCTCACCACTGAAAGCGGGACAAGAGACCCAGTACTTC
CASSPLKAGQETQYF
>TRBV5-1|15|TRBJ2-5|-|-
TGCGCCAGCAGCAAAGGGACACCAGACCAAGAGACCCAGTACTTC
CASSKGTPDQETQYF
>TRBV30|13|TRBJ2-5|TRBD1|once
TGTGCCTGGACCCCAGGGGGCGGTGAGACCCAGTACTTC
CAWTPGGGETQYF
>TRBV10-3|13|TRBJ2-5|-|-
TGTGCCACCCAAGGACAGATCCAAGAGACCCAGTACTTC
CATQGQIQETQYF
>TRBV5-6|14|TRBJ1-2|TRBD1|-
TGTGCCAGCAGTCTTGGGCGGACAGGGATAGGCTACACCTTC
CASSLGRTGIGYTF
>TRBV19|16|TRBJ2-5|-|-
TGTGCCAGTAGTATAGGCTCGCGGACAGGAGGGGAGACCCAGTACTTC
CASSIGSRTGGETQYF
>TRBV6-5|14|TRBJ2-7|-|-
TGTGCCAGCAGAACCTCGGGGCTCCTTAGAGAGCAGTACTTC
CASRTSGLLREQYF
>TRBV10-3|14|TRBJ1-2|TRBD1|-
TGTGCCATCAGTGGTGGGACAGGGAACTATGGCTACACCTTC
CAISGGTGNYGYTF
>TRBV25-1|15|TRBJ1-2|TRBD1|-
TGTGCCAGCAGTGAAAGTGTGAGACAGGGAGTCGGCTACACCTTC
CASSESVRQGVGYTF
>TRBV9|11|TRBJ2-1|-|-
TGTGCCAGCAGCGGTCTTAATGAGCAGTTCTTC
CASSGLNEQFF
>TRBV9|18|TRBJ2-3|TRBD1|-
TGTGCCAGCAGCGTACTACCTGTACCAGACAGGGGCGGAGATACGCAGTATTTT
CASSVLPVPDRGGDTQYF